This is a list of T cell receptor beta chains from one sample in a study of regulatory T cells in long-lasting Graves disease. Using its own MiXCR run on the multiplex PCR reads, TCRdb lists one record per CDR3 protein. The sample carries under 700,000 distinct CDR3 sequences, about 16% recorded once. The same specimen was also included in a second study, on T cells in Graves' hyperthyroidism and ophthalmopathy.

Sequenced here: peripheral blood mononuclear cells (PBMCs), sampled at new diagnosis, from a patient treated with antithyroid drugs. These receptors came from a middle-aged woman with Graves disease. Each CDR3 is given with its conserved first and last residue. Each record gives: J gene, V gene, D gene, clone size, CDR3 DNA, CDR3 protein. A D gene is named only where the DNA matches it firmly. Expanded clones get a size class; other rows say once, few or many, or leave the size out.

J: TRBJ2-1
V: TRBV28
D: TRBD2
size: many
DNA: TGTGCCAGCAGTTCAGCTAGCGGATCCTACAATGAGCAGTTCTTC
CDR3: CASSSASGSYNEQFF

J: TRBJ2-7
V: TRBV12-3/TRBV12-4
D: -
size: -
DNA: TGTGCCAGCAGCTGGGGGGACTACGAGCAGTACTTC
CDR3: CASSWGDYEQYF

J: TRBJ2-2
V: TRBV7-9
D: TRBD2
size: few
DNA: TGTGCCAGCAGGCCCGGACTAGCGGGGAGACCCGGGGAGCTGTTTTTT
CDR3: CASRPGLAGRPGELFF

J: TRBJ2-5
V: TRBV7-9
D: TRBD2
size: many
DNA: TGTGCCAGCAGCCTCGCGGGGCTAGCGGGGGCCATCAACCAAGAGACCCAGTACTTC
CDR3: CASSLAGLAGAINQETQYF

J: TRBJ1-5
V: TRBV7-3
D: TRBD1
size: -
DNA: TGTGCCAGCAGCTTCCGAGGACAGGCCGAGGATCAGCCCCAGCATTTT
CDR3: CASSFRGQAEDQPQHF

J: TRBJ1-3
V: TRBV5-1
D: -
size: -
DNA: TGCGCCAGCAGCTTGGACGGAGAGACTGGAAACACCATATATTTT
CDR3: CASSLDGETGNTIYF

J: TRBJ1-2
V: TRBV4-1
D: -
size: few
DNA: TGCGCCAGCAGCCAAGAAGGACCAATAGGGGGGCTTGGCTATGGCTACACCTTC
CDR3: CASSQEGPIGGLGYGYTF

J: TRBJ2-3
V: TRBV2
D: -
size: many
DNA: TGTGCCAGCCTCCGACTAGACAGCACAGATACGCAGTATTTT
CDR3: CASLRLDSTDTQYF

J: TRBJ1-3
V: TRBV20-1
D: -
size: many
DNA: TGCAGTGCTAGCAGTGGATCCGGGACGGTTGGAAACACCATATATTTT
CDR3: CSASSGSGTVGNTIYF

J: TRBJ2-7
V: TRBV10-3
D: -
size: many
DNA: TGTGCCATCAGTGCTGGCCTATCGGGAGTCTACGAGCAGTACTTC
CDR3: CAISAGLSGVYEQYF

J: TRBJ2-7
V: TRBV2
D: -
size: many
DNA: TGTGCCAGCAGCCTTGACATCGGCGGCTACGAGCAGTACTTC
CDR3: CASSLDIGGYEQYF

J: TRBJ2-1
V: TRBV12-3/TRBV12-4
D: -
size: many
DNA: TGTGCCAGCAGTTCCCTCCGACTAGTTGTCGCCGACAATGAGCAGTTCTTC
CDR3: CASSSLRLVVADNEQFF

J: TRBJ1-3
V: TRBV11-2
D: TRBD1
size: -
DNA: TGTGCCAGCAGCTTAGTGGGGACAGCTGGAAACACCATATATTTT
CDR3: CASSLVGTAGNTIYF

J: TRBJ2-7
V: TRBV28
D: TRBD2
size: -
DNA: TGTGCCAGCAGCTCCCGACTAGCGGGAGTCTACGAGCAGTACTTC
CDR3: CASSSRLAGVYEQYF

J: TRBJ2-3
V: TRBV5-4
D: TRBD1
size: many
DNA: TGTGCCAGCAGCACCTCAGGACAGGGTGGCAGGGATACGCAGTATTTT
CDR3: CASSTSGQGGRDTQYF

J: TRBJ1-5
V: TRBV3-1
D: -
size: -
DNA: TGTGCCAGCAGCCAAGGTTCGCTTAGGGGCAATCAGCCCCAGCATTTT
CDR3: CASSQGSLRGNQPQHF

J: TRBJ1-1
V: TRBV18
D: TRBD1
size: many
DNA: TGTGCCAGCTCACCACGTGAACAGGGGGTTACTGAAGCTTTCTTT
CDR3: CASSPREQGVTEAFF

J: TRBJ2-1
V: TRBV4-1
D: -
size: few
DNA: TGCGCCAGCAGCCAAGACCCCGGAGACAATGAGCAGTTCTTC
CDR3: CASSQDPGDNEQFF

J: TRBJ1-1
V: TRBV7-9
D: -
size: many
DNA: TGTGCCAGCAGAAACCCGGTCACTGAAGCTTTCTTT
CDR3: CASRNPVTEAFF

J: TRBJ1-2
V: TRBV10-3
D: -
size: many
DNA: TGTGCCATCAGTGAGAATGACAGACCCCAGCGAGGCTACACCTTC
CDR3: CAISENDRPQRGYTF

J: TRBJ2-3
V: TRBV14
D: -
size: -
DNA: TGTGCCAGCAGCCGTCGACAGTTGGGAGATACGCAGTATTTT
CDR3: CASSRRQLGDTQYF

J: TRBJ1-6
V: TRBV12-3/TRBV12-4
D: -
size: many
DNA: TGTGCCAGCAGGTACACCGACGGTGGTTCACCCCTCCACTTT
CDR3: CASRYTDGGSPLHF

J: TRBJ2-5
V: TRBV24-1
D: TRBD1
size: few
DNA: TGTGCCACCAGTGACTCCGGGACAGGGGGCGGAGAGACCCAGTACTTC
CDR3: CATSDSGTGGGETQYF

J: TRBJ1-5
V: TRBV30
D: TRBD1
size: many
DNA: TGTGCCTGGAGCAAAAGGGGACAGGAAGTTCAGCCCCAGCATTTT
CDR3: CAWSKRGQEVQPQHF

J: TRBJ1-2
V: TRBV11-3
D: -
size: many
DNA: TGTGCCAGCAGCTCCGGGACCCTTTTGAACTATGGCTACACCTTC
CDR3: CASSSGTLLNYGYTF

J: TRBJ2-2
V: TRBV30
D: TRBD1
size: many
DNA: TGTGCCTGGAGGGACAGGGTTTTGGGCGACACCGGGGAGCTGTTTTTT
CDR3: CAWRDRVLGDTGELFF

J: TRBJ2-7
V: TRBV3-1
D: -
size: many
DNA: TGTGCCAGCAGCCCAGGGGATTTCTACGAGCAGTACTTC
CDR3: CASSPGDFYEQYF

J: TRBJ2-1
V: TRBV5-1
D: TRBD1
size: few
DNA: TGTGCCAGCAGCGTTTCCGGGACAGGGATTTCCTACAATGAGCAGTTCTTC
CDR3: CASSVSGTGISYNEQFF

J: TRBJ2-1
V: TRBV20-1
D: -
size: -
DNA: TGCAGTGCTACGCCCCCGGGACCCATACATAATGAGCAGTTCTTC
CDR3: CSATPPGPIHNEQFF

J: TRBJ2-3
V: TRBV3-1
D: TRBD1
size: many
DNA: TGTGCCAGCAGCCCCCACAGGGGAGGCACAGATACGCAGTATTTT
CDR3: CASSPHRGGTDTQYF

J: TRBJ2-3
V: TRBV10-2
D: -
size: many
DNA: TGCGCCAGCAGGGACTTCGGGAGCACAGATACGCAGTATTTT
CDR3: CASRDFGSTDTQYF

J: TRBJ1-5
V: TRBV19
D: -
size: few
DNA: TGTGCCAGTAGTTCTCACGGGGATCGGGCTCAGCCCCAGCATTTT
CDR3: CASSSHGDRAQPQHF

J: TRBJ1-2
V: TRBV3-1
D: -
size: many
DNA: TGTGCCAGCAGCCAAGATGACGGCTATGGCTACACCTTC
CDR3: CASSQDDGYGYTF

J: TRBJ2-1
V: TRBV24-1
D: TRBD1
size: many
DNA: TGTGCCACCAGTGATCCCCGCCGGGACAGGGGCCCCAGGGAGCAGTTCTTC
CDR3: CATSDPRRDRGPREQFF

J: TRBJ1-6
V: TRBV28
D: TRBD1
size: few
DNA: TGTGCCACACGGGACAGGTCCCTGCTCCTTCAAAATTCACCCCTCCACTTT
CDR3: CATRDRSLLLQNSPLHF

J: TRBJ1-5
V: TRBV3-1
D: -
size: many
DNA: TGTGCCAGCAGCCAGGGGGCCCGCGGGCATCAGCCCCAGCATTTT
CDR3: CASSQGARGHQPQHF

J: TRBJ2-5
V: TRBV11-2
D: TRBD2
size: many
DNA: TGTGCCAGCAGCCCGGGACTAGCGGGGGGGCGGTTCGGGGAGACCCAGTACTTC
CDR3: CASSPGLAGGRFGETQYF

J: TRBJ2-3
V: TRBV7-2
D: TRBD2
size: -
DNA: TGTGCCAGCAGCCACTCTAGCGGGGGGGCAGATACGCAGTATTTT
CDR3: CASSHSSGGADTQYF

J: TRBJ2-7
V: TRBV10-3
D: -
size: few
DNA: TGTGCCGCCGGAGGGGCCTACGAGCAGTACTTC
CDR3: CAAGGAYEQYF

J: TRBJ1-6
V: TRBV28
D: -
size: many
DNA: TGTGCCAGCAGGGTGAATCATTCACCCCTCCACTTT
CDR3: CASRVNHSPLHF

J: TRBJ1-4
V: TRBV29-1
D: -
size: few
DNA: TGCAGCGTTTTAACAGATAATGAAAAACTGTTTTTT
CDR3: CSVLTDNEKLFF

J: TRBJ1-2
V: TRBV6-5
D: TRBD1
size: -
DNA: TGTGCCAGCAGTTACGGCAGGGGGGCTGGCTACACCTTC
CDR3: CASSYGRGAGYTF

J: TRBJ1-5
V: TRBV24-1
D: -
size: few
DNA: TGTGCCACCAGTGTTACTCTGGTAACAGAGTCCAGGGGCAATCAGCCCCAGCATTTT
CDR3: CATSVTLVTESRGNQPQHF